These 23 T cell receptor beta chains were all obtained from the same sample, sequenced in a study of response to subunit inactivated influenza vaccine. TCRdb reanalysed the RT-PCR reads using MiXCR and keeps one entry per CDR3 protein. The table lists roughly 700,000 distinct CDR3 sequences, 11% to 15% of them singletons, with 6% to 7% in the top ten. The sample was PBMCs from blood, taken 14 days before vaccination. Every receptor here comes from a man in his fifties who received an inactivated influenza vaccine.

The chain couples TRBV7-2 to TRBJ2-7; possible D gene TRBD1, 5 bases. With 8 bases removed from V and 5 bases from J, the gap between germline ends came to 10 bases. This CDR3 has 11 residues. Germline V gene sequence: CDR1 SGHTA, CDR2 FQGNSA. The CDR3 coding sequence is TGTGCCAGCGGACAACACGACGAGCAGTACTTC. This encodes CASGQHDEQYF.

The genes are TRBV4-1 and TRBJ2-3; no definite D call. Trimming left V 0 bases short and J 0 bases short, with 13 bases between. The CDR3 has 17 amino acids. The germline gives CDR1 MGHRA, CDR2 YSYEKL. The CDR3 loop reads CASSQDRRSSSTDTQYF. The CDR3 nucleotides read TGCGCCAGCAGCCAAGATCGCCGCAGTTCTAGCACAGATACGCAGTATTTT.

This clonotype appeared a few times. This chain links TRBV6-5 with TRBJ2-3; D not resolved. CDR1 and CDR2 (germline): MNHEY, SVGAGI. The V end lost 2 bases, the J end lost 3 bases, and 12 bases lay between the germline ends. This CDR3 is built from 15 residues. CDR3: CASSYGVAPTDTQYF. The CDR3 nucleotides are TGTGCCAGCAGTTACGGTGTGGCCCCGACAGATACGCAGTATTTT.

Only a few counts were recorded for this clonotype. V gene TRBV20-1 combines with J gene TRBJ2-1; D possibly matches TRBD1 or TRBD2 (6 bases each). Germline-derived CDR1 and CDR2 are DFQATT and SNEGSKA (reference sequence). The CDR3 consists of 15 residues. Trimming cost V 1 base and J 8 bases, with 18 bases left between them. For the CDR3, the DNA is TGCAGTGCTAGAGTCTTAGGGGGGAAAGGGGATGAGCAGTTCTTC. Encoded protein: CSARVLGGKGDEQFF.

The sample holds a few counts of this clonotype. The chain is built from TRBV9 and TRBJ2-1, with D perhaps assigned TRBD1 or TRBD2 (6 bases each). Trimming removed 0 bases at V and 1 base at J, with 14 bases between. Germline CDR1 and CDR2: SGDLS and YYNGEE. This CDR3 is 17 amino acids long. The CDR3 region has the DNA TGTGCCAGCAGCGTAGGATTCCAAGGGGGGTCCTACAATGAGCAGTTCTTC. Translation: CASSVGFQGGSYNEQFF.

The chain joins TRBV20-1 to TRBJ1-1; D remains unclear. V gave up 1 base and J gave up 3 bases, with 12 bases separating them. This CDR3 spans 14 amino acids. CDR1 DFQATT and CDR2 SNEGSKA come from the germline V gene (reference sequence). CDR3 amino acids: CSARASLLDTEAFF. CDR3 in DNA: TGCAGTGCTAGAGCCTCGCTTCTCGACACTGAAGCTTTCTTT.

The chain employs TRBV7-2 and TRBJ2-5; 8 nucleotides agree with TRBD1. The germline V gene encodes CDR1 SGHTA and CDR2 FQGNSA. With 5 bases clipped from V and 7 bases from J, the junction kept 9 bases outside the gene matches. The CDR3 is 14 amino acids. The CDR3 region is CASSPQAGGGTQYF. CDR3 DNA: TGTGCCAGCAGCCCTCAGGCAGGGGGCGGGACCCAGTACTTC.

This clonotype was seen only a few times. This CDR3 reads CASSLDSLIQYF. The CDR3 bases are TGTGCCAGCAGCTTAGACTCGCTGATTCAGTACTTC. The V call is TRBV11-2, the J call TRBJ2-4; D not resolved. V was shortened by 0 bases and J by 10 bases, with 7 bases between the two germline ends. Germline values: CDR1 SGHAT, CDR2 FQNNGV. CDR3 size: 12 residues.

The rearrangement uses TRBV10-2 and TRBJ2-3; TRBD2 matches at 8 bases. This CDR3 has 15 amino acids. Germline V gene lookup returns CDR1 WSHSY and CDR2 SAAADI. With V trimmed by 6 bases and J by 5 bases, 10 bases remained unmatched. CDR3 in DNA: TGCGCCAGCAGCCCGGGGGGGGGCCGGAGAGATACGCAGTATTTT. Protein product: CASSPGGGRRDTQYF.

The chain links TRBV11-1 to TRBJ1-1, with D possibly being TRBD1 (5 bases). Germline CDR1 is SGHAT and CDR2 is FQDESV (reference sequence). Trimming removed 5 bases from V and 4 bases from J, with 11 bases in between. This CDR3 is 13 amino acids long. CDR3 coding DNA: TGTGCCAGCAGCAGGGACGGGGGCACTGAAGCTTTCTTT. Translated: CASSRDGGTEAFF.

This clonotype has ten or more counts. Mismatch with germline at one junction end may stem from a read error. The chain uses TRBV18 and TRBJ1-2; D is uncertain. The germline CDR1 and CDR2 sequences are KGHSH and LQKENI. This CDR3 is 13 amino acids long. The CDR3 nucleotides are TGCGCCAGCAGCCCCCAGACGGACTATGGCTACACCTTC. Translated: CASSPQTDYGYTF.

This clonotype was observed a handful of times. The CDR3: CASSLDYYGTGDEQYF. Written as DNA, the CDR3 is TGTGCCAGCAGCTTAGATTATTACGGGACAGGGGACGAGCAGTACTTC. The chain joins TRBV7-2 to TRBJ2-7; 10 nucleotides align to TRBD1. V lost 1 base and J lost 5; bases outside the gene matches: 8. CDR1 is SGHTA and CDR2 is FQGNSA in the germline V gene. The length of the CDR3 is 16 residues.

The rearrangement links TRBV6-2 or TRBV6-3 to TRBJ1-3; possibly TRBD1 for D (6 bases). V lost 4 bases, J lost 0 bases, and 13 bases lay in between. In germline, CDR1 is MNHEY, CDR2 SVGEGT. The CDR3 totals 16 residues. CDR3 DNA sequence: TGTGCCAGCAGTTTCGGACAGTTTCGCTCTGGAAACACCATATATTTT. Translated, it gives CASSFGQFRSGNTIYF.

This rearrangement joins TRBV6-1 to TRBJ2-2; the D call may be TRBD1 or TRBD2 (6 bases each). The germline V gene encodes CDR1 MNHNS and CDR2 SASEGT. The ends were cut back, 3 bases at V and 6 bases at J, with 17 bases in the middle. This CDR3 is 16 amino acids long. CDR3 DNA sequence: TGTGCCAGCAGTGACCTGGGGGGCCTCTCACCCGGGGAGCTGTTTTTT. The encoded protein is CASSDLGGLSPGELFF.

The chain joins TRBV29-1 to TRBJ2-3, with D possibly being TRBD1 (6 bases). The CDR3 length is 13 residues. The germline gives CDR1 SQVTM, CDR2 ANQGSEA. V lost 3 bases, J lost 4 bases, and 11 bases lay in between. For the CDR3, the DNA is TGCAGCGTTGATTTGTCAGGGGCAGATACGCAGTATTTT. Protein sequence: CSVDLSGADTQYF.

The chain links TRBV20-1 to TRBJ1-4; perhaps TRBD1 as D (5 bases). V was trimmed by 0 bases and J by 12 bases, leaving 11 bases between them. This CDR3 region has 12 residues. Germline-derived CDR1 and CDR2 are DFQATT and SNEGSKA (reference sequence). Here the CDR3 reads CSAREDSRELFF. The CDR3 region has the DNA TGCAGTGCTAGAGAGGATAGCAGGGAACTGTTTTTT.

The V call is TRBV29-1, the J call TRBJ2-7; D possibly matches TRBD1 or TRBD2 (5 bases each). V lost 8 bases and J lost 4, with 15 bases in between. Germline lookup yields CDR1 SQVTM and CDR2 ANQGSEA. The CDR3 extends over 12 amino acids. The CDR3, as DNA: TGCAGCACGTTAGGGACGGGGTACGAGCAGTACTTC. Translating gives CSTLGTGYEQYF.

The chain recombines TRBV6-2 or TRBV6-3 with TRBJ2-1; TRBD2 matches 11 bases. In germline, CDR1 is MNHEY, CDR2 SVGEGT. This CDR3 is 21 amino acids long. The junction had 24 bases not matched to a gene; V was cut back by 7 bases and J by 4 bases. For the CDR3, the DNA is TGTGCCAGCAAGCACCACCGCCGAGGACTAGCGGGCGGGAGTGGGTACAATGAGCAGTTCTTC. Translating gives CASKHHRRGLAGGSGYNEQFF.

V usage is TRBV20-1 and J usage is TRBJ2-1; TRBD1 or TRBD2 may be the D gene (5 bases each). Per germline, CDR1 DFQATT and CDR2 SNEGSKA (reference sequence). There are 16 residues in the CDR3. The germline V and J ends were trimmed by 5 bases and 3 bases, with 20 bases remaining between them. CDR3: CSAPQFKGRVYNEQFF. CDR3 coding DNA: TGCAGTGCTCCACAATTCAAGGGGCGGGTCTACAATGAGCAGTTCTTC.

V and J are TRBV25-1 and TRBJ2-7; D is tentatively TRBD1 or TRBD2 (5 bases each). Trimming cost V 3 bases and J 2 bases, with 11 bases left between them. The CDR3 runs to 14 residues. Germline V gene data show CDR1 as MGHDK and CDR2 as SYGVNS. This CDR3 reads CASSDLGPTYEQYF. CDR3 sequence (DNA): TGTGCCAGCAGTGACCTGGGACCGACCTACGAGCAGTACTTC.

This clonotype was observed a handful of times. The chain carries TRBV5-1 and TRBJ1-3; a weak D match, TRBD1 (5 bases). Trimming shortened V by 3 bases and J by 0 bases, and 16 bases separated the two germline ends. Germline V CDR1 and CDR2: SGHRS, YFSETQ. The CDR3 is made up of 17 amino acids. The CDR3 DNA sequence: TGCGCCAGCAGCTGGACCTCCGGGGCCCTCTCTGGAAACACCATATATTTT. The encoded protein is CASSWTSGALSGNTIYF.

This clonotype was observed a handful of times. This chain joins TRBV5-1 and TRBJ2-3; 7 bases match TRBD1. J lost 1 base, V lost 4 bases, and 6 bases had no gene match. The length of the CDR3 is 15 residues. Per germline, CDR1 SGHRS and CDR2 YFSETQ. The CDR3 loop reads CASSLKQGRTDTQYF. Written as DNA, the CDR3 is TGCGCCAGCAGCCTTAAACAGGGGCGCACAGATACGCAGTATTTT.

This rearrangement joins TRBV6-5 to TRBJ1-2; 9 bases are shared with TRBD1. The V gene's germline CDR1 is MNHEY and CDR2 SVGAGI. CDR3 length equals 14 residues. J was trimmed by 8 bases and V by 3 bases; bases with no gene match: 7. CDR3 DNA: TGTGCCAGCAGTTATTCTGACAGGGGGAGCGGCTACACCTTC. Its translation is CASSYSDRGSGYTF.